One sample yielded the 6 T cell receptor beta chains listed below, sequenced in a study of T cell responses to AZD1222 COVID-19 vaccine. The table came from immunoSEQ multiplex PCR; TCRdb's copy has only in-frame clones and leaves some out. Of approximately 140,000 clones listed, about 88% are singletons. The sample consisted of peripheral blood, taken on day 0 of AZD1222 vaccination. These receptors were obtained from an adult in good health.

The chain's CDR3 is CASSVGYNEQFF. DNA of the CDR3: TGTGCCAGCAGCGTCGGCTACAATGAGCAGTTCTTC. V and J are TRBV3-1 (or the pseudogene TRBV3-2) and TRBJ2-1; D gene uncertain. Trimming took 5 bases from V and 3 from J, leaving 5 bases between them. CDR1 LGHDT and CDR2 YNNKEL come from the germline V gene (reference sequence). The CDR3 totals 12 residues.

The V and J genes are TRBV11-2 and TRBJ2-7; the D is unclear. Germline CDR1 is SGHAT and CDR2 is FQNNGV. The CDR3 is 11 amino acids. V lost 5 bases and J lost 7, with 9 bases in between. For the CDR3, the DNA is TGTGCCAGCAGCCCCCGGTGGGAGCAGTACTTC. This encodes CASSPRWEQYF.

The chain has TRBV5-5 and TRBJ2-6; 8 nucleotides match TRBD2. The junction had 5 bases not matched to a gene; V was cut back by 0 bases and J by 0 bases. There are 18 residues in the CDR3. CDR1 is SGHKS, CDR2 YYEKEE, per germline (reference sequence). The CDR3 loop is CASSLVPSGYSGANVLTF. The CDR3 nucleotides are TGTGCCAGCAGCTTGGTACCTAGCGGGTACTCTGGGGCCAACGTCCTGACTTTC.

This clone has just a few counts. The rearrangement joins TRBV7-2 to TRBJ1-5; D perhaps matches TRBD1 (6 bases). V dropped 5 bases and J dropped 7 bases, with 12 bases sitting between them. The CDR3 length is 13 residues. Germline V gene sequence: CDR1 SGHTA, CDR2 FQGNSA. CDR3 region: CASSNRDLQPQHF. The CDR3, as DNA: TGTGCCAGCAGCAACAGGGATTTGCAGCCCCAGCATTTT.

This clone came up once. The chain is built from TRBV3-1 (or the pseudogene TRBV3-2) and TRBJ2-1; TRBD1 agrees at 8 bases. In germline, CDR1 is LGHDT, CDR2 YNNKEL (reference sequence). The ends lost 6 bases at V and 2 bases at J; junction bases unmatched: 6. This CDR3 has 15 amino acids. The CDR3 region has the DNA TGTGCCAGCAGTCCCGGGACAGGAGCCTACAATGAGCAGTTCTTC. It codes for CASSPGTGAYNEQFF.

The V call is TRBV7-9, the J call TRBJ2-4, with 14 bases fitting TRBD2. Germline V lookup: CDR1 SEHNR, CDR2 FQNEAQ (reference sequence). CDR3 length equals 18 residues. V was pared by 5 bases and J by 3 bases, with 9 bases of the junction left unmatched. The CDR3 reads CASSPRLAGGPGKNIQYF. The CDR3 DNA reads TGTGCCAGCAGCCCGAGACTAGCGGGAGGGCCTGGCAAAAACATTCAGTACTTC.